The TCR beta chain described here comes from a study of blood T cell repertoires in COVID-19. The CDR3 length is 17 residues. The germline V gene has CDR1 MNHEY and CDR2 SVGEGT. V lost 0 bases, J lost 2 bases, and 8 bases stayed unmatched. Authors' data handling: Reference gene primer amplification yielded estimated nucleated cell counts. This table comes from immunoSEQ multiplex PCR, and its TCRdb copy is limited to in-frame clones, with some not included. V and J calls and clone size are those listed in that table; D and trimming were worked out from the DNA. The sample yields about 210,000 clones, less than 90% seen once.

The sequence came from a woman of 80 years or more with COVID-19, enrolled during active disease. Sample: peripheral blood. The chain couples TRBV6-2 or TRBV6-3 to TRBJ1-2; 8 bases fit TRBD1. In nucleotides, the CDR3 is TGTGCCAGCAGTTACTCCAGCGGACAGGGTTCCAACTATGGCTACACCTTC. It translates to CASSYSSGQGSNYGYTF.